A selection of T cell receptor beta chains follows, all from one sample in a study of T cells after yellow fever vaccination. From the 5' RACE reads, TCRdb called clonotypes with MiXCR, one entry per CDR3 protein. The sample consists of approximately 93,000 distinct CDR3 sequences, 5.8% of them appearing once. This specimen consisted of CD8+ T cells sorted from PBMCs, obtained 10 days after the yellow fever booster vaccination. The receptors shown here come from a man aged 18 to 30 who received the YFV17D yellow fever vaccine. The CDR3 runs from the conserved cysteine through the conserved F or W. The D gene is left open where the match is weak. Not all rows give a size; the values are once, few, many and, for expanded clones, a class.

length | D | J | V | size | DNA | CDR3
13 | . | TRBJ1-5 | TRBV29-1 | few | TGCAGCGTTGTAGGGGGTTCAGGACAGCCCCAGCATTTT | CSVVGGSGQPQHF
16 | TRBD2 | TRBJ2-3 | TRBV28 | few | TGTGCCAGCAGTTTTCAGCGGGGGGGCCTCGCAGATACGCAGTATTTT | CASSFQRGGLADTQYF
18 | TRBD1 | TRBJ2-6 | TRBV4-2 | few | TGTGCCAGCAGCCACCGGACAGGGATCATCTCTGGGGCCAACGTCCTGACTTTC | CASSHRTGIISGANVLTF
15 | TRBD2 | TRBJ2-1 | TRBV5-1 | . | TGCGCCAGCAGCTTTAGTGGCGGGGGGCTGGATGAGCAGTTCTTC | CASSFSGGGLDEQFF
14 | TRBD1 | TRBJ2-4 | TRBV5-1 | . | TGCGCCAGCAGCTGGGGACAGGGCAAAAACATTCAGTACTTC | CASSWGQGKNIQYF
13 | . | TRBJ2-2 | TRBV5-1 | many | TGCGCCAGCAGCTTGAAGAACACCGGGGAGCTGTTTTTT | CASSLKNTGELFF
11 | . | TRBJ2-1 | TRBV29-1 | . | TGCAGCGTGGAGGGATATTATGAGCAGTTCTTC | CSVEGYYEQFF
16 | . | TRBJ2-1 | TRBV6-4 | many | TGTGCCAGCAGTGACGACGACAGAGCTCCCTACAATGAGCAGTTCTTC | CASSDDDRAPYNEQFF
13 | . | TRBJ2-7 | TRBV5-6 | few | TGTGCCAGCAGCTTGGGGGACGTCTACGAGCAGTACTTC | CASSLGDVYEQYF
15 | . | TRBJ2-5 | TRBV20-1 | many | TGCAGTGCTAGAGAGCGGCAGGAGGGACAAGAGACCCAGTACTTC | CSARERQEGQETQYF
14 | TRBD2 | TRBJ2-7 | TRBV15 | few | TGTGCCACCAGCAGAGAACTAGCGCGCTACGAGCAGTACTTC | CATSRELARYEQYF
18 | . | TRBJ2-3 | TRBV11-2 | . | TGTGCCAGCAGCTTAGCCCCCCGGGGTTCGGGGTTTCTTAATACGCAGTATTTT | CASSLAPRGSGFLNTQYF
16 | . | TRBJ2-6 | TRBV4-3 | . | TGCGCCAGCAGCCACCGGAGCGGGTCTGGGGCCAACGTCCTGACTTTC | CASSHRSGSGANVLTF
14 | . | TRBJ1-5 | TRBV7-6 | few | TGTGCCAGCAGTCGGCCCGGGAGCAATCAGCCCCAGCATTTT | CASSRPGSNQPQHF
15 | . | TRBJ2-2 | TRBV5-6 | few | TGTGCCAGCAGCTTGGGAGTGGGGGACACCGGGGAGCTGTTTTTT | CASSLGVGDTGELFF
15 | TRBD2 | TRBJ2-7 | TRBV6-1 | few | TGTGCCAGCAGTGAAGCAGAGCGGGGGGCGGTCGAGCAGTACTTC | CASSEAERGAVEQYF
13 | TRBD1 | TRBJ1-1 | TRBV29-1 | once | TGCAGCGAGACAGGGGAGGAGAACACTGAAGCTTTCTTT | CSETGEENTEAFF
15 | TRBD2 | TRBJ2-7 | TRBV7-3 | . | TGTGCCAGCAGCCAGCTGGGGGGGTCTCCCTACGAGCAGTACTTC | CASSQLGGSPYEQYF
16 | . | TRBJ2-1 | TRBV4-1 | . | TGCGCCAGCAGCCACCCCCCCGCAGGGTCCTACAATGAGCAGTTCTTC | CASSHPPAGSYNEQFF
18 | TRBD2 | TRBJ2-1 | TRBV11-2 | many | TGTGCCAGCAGCGCCCGGCCCATAGCGGGGGGCCTCAACAATGAGCAGTTCTTC | CASSARPIAGGLNNEQFF
14 | . | TRBJ2-3 | TRBV12-3/TRBV12-4 | many | TGTGCCACCTCGGGCGGGCTCGGCACAGATACGCAGTATTTT | CATSGGLGTDTQYF
19 | TRBD2 | TRBJ2-5 | TRBV3-1 | few | TGTGCCAGCAGCCAAGATAGGGTTGCGGCTAGCGGGTCTCAAGAGACCCAGTACTTC | CASSQDRVAASGSQETQYF
15 | . | TRBJ2-3 | TRBV11-1 | few | TGTGCCAGCACCCCCGCTACGACTAGCACAGATACGCAGTATTTT | CASTPATTSTDTQYF
14 | . | TRBJ2-1 | TRBV7-9 | many | TGTGCCAGCAGCTTAGAGGTATCCTACAATGAGCAGTTCTTC | CASSLEVSYNEQFF
15 | TRBD1 | TRBJ1-6 | TRBV20-1 | . | TGCAGTGCTGGTCCGGGACAGGGTGAATACTCACCCCTCCACTTT | CSAGPGQGEYSPLHF
15 | . | TRBJ1-2 | TRBV27 | . | TGTGCCAGCAGGGGACTAGGGTCTTTGGACTATGGCTACACCTTC | CASRGLGSLDYGYTF
16 | TRBD1 | TRBJ2-3 | TRBV10-3 | . | TGTGCCATCAGTGGGGGACAGTCACCTAGCACAGATACGCAGTATTTT | CAISGGQSPSTDTQYF
14 | TRBD1 | TRBJ2-3 | TRBV19 | . | TGTGCCAGTGGGGACAGGGTGGTAGGAGATACGCAGTATTTT | CASGDRVVGDTQYF
18 | TRBD2 | TRBJ2-5 | TRBV9 | few | TGTGCCAGCAGCGTCCGATCCGGGACTAGCGGGGGGAAAGAGACCCAGTACTTC | CASSVRSGTSGGKETQYF
15 | . | TRBJ2-1 | TRBV4-2 | few | TGTGCCAGCAGCCAAACTCTAGCGCTCAATTGGGGGCAGTTCTTC | CASSQTLALNWGQFF
14 | TRBD1 | TRBJ2-7 | TRBV12-3/TRBV12-4 | . | TGTGCCAGCAGTTGGACAGGGGACTCCTACGAGCAGTACTTC | CASSWTGDSYEQYF
15 | . | TRBJ1-2 | TRBV9 | . | TGTGCCAGCAGCGTAAGTCCGGGACCTTACTATGGCTACACCTTC | CASSVSPGPYYGYTF
12 | . | TRBJ2-1 | TRBV7-9 | many | TGTGCCAGCAGCTCCCCCCCTGGGGAGCAGTTCTTC | CASSSPPGEQFF
14 | . | TRBJ1-2 | TRBV4-3 | few | TGCGCCAGCAGCCAACCCTTAGCTAGGTCCGGCTACACCTTC | CASSQPLARSGYTF
16 | . | TRBJ1-4 | TRBV4-2 | . | TGTGCCAGCAGCCGAAGTAGGACAGTGAGGGATGAAAAACTGTTTTTT | CASSRSRTVRDEKLFF
13 | . | TRBJ2-1 | TRBV13 | few | TGTGCCAGCAGCTCGTTGGGGCCCCCCGACCAGTTCTTC | CASSSLGPPDQFF
16 | TRBD2 | TRBJ2-3 | TRBV5-1 | . | TGCGCCAGCAGCGCTTTAGCCGCGGGGGATATAGATACGCAGTATTTT | CASSALAAGDIDTQYF
13 | . | TRBJ2-7 | TRBV4-1 | many | TGCGCCAGCAGCCAAGGATTGGACAACGAGCAGTACTTC | CASSQGLDNEQYF
16 | TRBD1 | TRBJ1-2 | TRBV9 | . | TGTGCCAGCAGCGACATGGCCCGGACAGGGCGGTATGGCTACACCTTC | CASSDMARTGRYGYTF
16 | . | TRBJ2-6 | TRBV6-6 | many | TGTGCCAGCAGTTACTCGGGGGACTCTGGGGCCAACGTCCTGACTTTC | CASSYSGDSGANVLTF
14 | TRBD2 | TRBJ2-1 | TRBV4-2 | . | TGTGCCAGCAGCCACGGCGGGGGTTACAATGAGCAGTTCTTC | CASSHGGGYNEQFF
15 | . | TRBJ2-2 | TRBV12-3/TRBV12-4 | . | TGTGCCAGCAGTTCCCCCAGGACGGGCACCGGGGAGCTGTTTTTT | CASSSPRTGTGELFF
13 | . | TRBJ2-2 | TRBV7-9 | . | TGTGCCAGCCAAGGGAGGAACACCGGGGAGCTGTTTTTT | CASQGRNTGELFF
13 | . | TRBJ1-2 | TRBV5-1 | . | TGCGCCAGCAGCTTGGCCATTCTAGCTGGCTACACCTTC | CASSLAILAGYTF
17 | TRBD2 | TRBJ2-3 | TRBV28 | many | TGTGCCAGCAGTTCGGGACTAGCGGGGACTAGCACAGATACGCAGTATTTT | CASSSGLAGTSTDTQYF
16 | . | TRBJ2-5 | TRBV7-2 | many | TGTGCCAGCAGCTTAGTCTACAGGGTGGAAAAAGAGACCCAGTACTTC | CASSLVYRVEKETQYF
13 | . | TRBJ2-7 | TRBV19 | once | TGTGCCAGTAGTATGGCGGGAACCTACGAGCAGTACTTC | CASSMAGTYEQYF
12 | TRBD1 | TRBJ2-1 | TRBV3-1 | many | TGTGCCAGCAGTTTCGACAGGGTCGAGCAGTTCTTC | CASSFDRVEQFF
15 | TRBD1 | TRBJ2-5 | TRBV12-3/TRBV12-4 | few | TGTGCCAGCAGTCCGGGGACAGGGGAAGGAGAGACCCAGTACTTC | CASSPGTGEGETQYF
13 | TRBD2 | TRBJ2-5 | TRBV7-8 | . | TGTGCAGCTAGCGGGGGGGCCGGAGAGACCCAGTACTTC | CAASGGAGETQYF